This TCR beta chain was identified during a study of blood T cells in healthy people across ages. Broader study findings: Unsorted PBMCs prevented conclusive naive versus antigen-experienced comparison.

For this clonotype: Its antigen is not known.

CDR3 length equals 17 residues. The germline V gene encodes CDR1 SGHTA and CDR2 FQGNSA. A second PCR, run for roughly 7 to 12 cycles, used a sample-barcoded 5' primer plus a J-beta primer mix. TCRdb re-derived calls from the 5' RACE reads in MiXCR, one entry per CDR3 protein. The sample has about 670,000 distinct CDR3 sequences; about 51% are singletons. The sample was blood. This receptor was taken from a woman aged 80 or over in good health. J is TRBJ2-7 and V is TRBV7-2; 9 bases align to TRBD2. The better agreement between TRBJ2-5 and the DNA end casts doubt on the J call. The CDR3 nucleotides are TGTGCCAGCAGCGAGCGGGGGGTCACCCAAATAAAAGAGACCCAGTACTTC. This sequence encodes CASSERGVTQIKETQYF.